This T cell receptor beta chain originates from a study of T cells in tumors after PD-1 blockade. About the study: No patient had prior checkpoint blockade, systemic immunosuppression, or radiotherapy within 4 weeks. Mean per blood sample: some 100,000 templates (roughly 22,000-257,772), about 40,000 unique clonotypes.

This clone was seen a handful of times. The table came from immunoSEQ multiplex PCR; TCRdb's copy has only in-frame clones and leaves some out. The sample comprises more than 40,000 clones, roughly 80% of which are singletons, and roughly 9.4% rests with the top ten. Germline V gives CDR1 SNHLY, CDR2 FYNNEI. Trimming pared 7 bases from V and 2 bases from J, leaving 22 bases between. The CDR3 sequence is 17 residues long. The clonotype comes from a human donor with advanced basal cell or squamous cell carcinoma (not recorded which). This sample comprised PBMCs, obtained before anti-PD-1 therapy. The V gene is TRBV2, the J gene TRBJ2-3, with a possible D match to TRBD2 (7 bases). Written as DNA, the CDR3 is TGTGCCAGCAACGAAGGGGGGGGGCCTTTTGCCACAGATACGCAGTATTTT. Its protein is CASNEGGGPFATDTQYF.